This T cell receptor (beta chain) was sequenced during a study of T cells in pancreatic ductal adenocarcinoma. The assay was immunoSEQ multiplex PCR, and TCRdb's table has in-frame clones only and misses some. The sample consists of about 12,000 clones, roughly 85% of them appearing once. No neoadjuvant therapy was given to the selected pancreatic ductal adenocarcinoma patients before their surgery. V lost 2 bases to trimming and J lost 3 bases, with 10 bases between them. Germline CDR1 MNHEY, CDR2 SVGAGI. This CDR3 spans 14 amino acids. Whole-study results and caveats: No significant tumor-blood clonality difference; means were about 0.12 and 0.073.

With regard to this clone: The antigen is not known.

Specimen: PBMCs. The TCR originated in a human donor with pancreatic ductal adenocarcinoma. This chain joins TRBV6-5 and TRBJ2-5; weak D call: TRBD1 (5 bases). The CDR3 loop is CASSYTDTKETQYF. CDR3 DNA sequence: TGTGCCAGCAGTTACACGGACACCAAAGAGACCCAGTACTTC.